Listed here are 21 T cell receptor beta chains from one sample, sequenced in a study of shared clonotypes between healthy human individuals (dated by TCRdb to about 2020). Library prep was done by the immunoSEQ multiplex PCR assay. TCRdb stores this immuneACCESS table with in-frame sequences only. Part of the clones is absent; in the studies checked, under half of the shortfall reflects unresolved V genes, and no reason is known for the rest. This sample has some 2,400,000 clones in its table, and about 94% of those were observed once. Of the sample, less than 0.15% is held by the ten largest clones. The material sequenced was naive CD4+ T cells sorted from blood. Explained via the paper, the cell subset or site label denotes: CD45RA+ positively selected. Every receptor here comes from a man aged 18 to 29 in good health.

The chain employs TRBV7-2 and TRBJ1-1; no clear D. The CDR3 is made up of 15 amino acids. Trimming removed 5 bases at V and 0 bases at J, with 13 bases between. Germline lookup yields CDR1 SGHTA and CDR2 FQGNSA. The CDR3, as DNA: TGTGCCAGCAGCCCCGGGCCCCGTATGAACACTGAAGCTTTCTTT. Translated: CASSPGPRMNTEAFF.

This chain connects TRBV7-9 to TRBJ2-5, with TRBD1 matching over 7 bases. The V and J ends lost 3 bases and 2 bases, in that order; junction bases with no gene match: 6. This CDR3 has 15 amino acids. CDR1 is SEHNR and CDR2 is FQNEAQ in the germline V gene (reference sequence). The CDR3 here is CASSFWGQQQETQYF. For the CDR3, the DNA is TGTGCCAGCAGCTTTTGGGGACAGCAACAAGAGACCCAGTACTTC.

V usage is TRBV27 and J usage is TRBJ1-2, with a weak D call TRBD1 (5 bases). The CDR3 consists of 13 residues. Trimming shortened V by 6 bases and J by 8 bases, and 16 bases separated the two germline ends. The V gene's germline CDR1 is MNHEY and CDR2 SMNVEV (reference sequence). CDR3 coding DNA: TGTGCCAGCAGAAACGCCGGGGCGCAGGGCTACACCTTC. This codes for CASRNAGAQGYTF.

This chain links TRBV4-1 with TRBJ1-5; D is ambiguous. The V end was cut by 2 bases, the J end by 11 bases, with 16 bases between. Germline CDR1 reads MGHRA; CDR2 reads YSYEKL. The CDR3 covers 14 residues. The DNA of the CDR3 is TGCGCCAGCAGCCAACCAGGCATGCAGAGGGCCCAGCATTTT. It encodes CASSQPGMQRAQHF.

The genes are TRBV9 and TRBJ1-3, with D tentatively TRBD1 (5 bases). This CDR3 is built from 15 residues. Trimming stripped 0 bases from V and 0 bases from J, with 7 bases between. Germline V gene lookup returns CDR1 SGDLS and CDR2 YYNGEE. The CDR3 region has the DNA TGTGCCAGCAGCGTAGGGGGCCCCTCTGGAAACACCATATATTTT. Protein product: CASSVGGPSGNTIYF.

This chain connects TRBV6-4 to TRBJ2-7; 12 nucleotides line up with TRBD2. J was trimmed by 3 bases and V by 0 bases; bases with no gene match: 6. Per germline, CDR1 MRHNA and CDR2 SNTAGT. This CDR3 is 17 amino acids long. CDR3 amino acids: CASSDSLAGGPRYEQYF. CDR3 coding DNA: TGTGCCAGCAGTGACTCCCTAGCGGGAGGGCCCCGCTACGAGCAGTACTTC.

V and J are TRBV9 and TRBJ2-3; tentatively, D is TRBD1 (5 bases). This CDR3 contains 15 residues. Trimming left V 4 bases short and J 3 bases short, with 15 bases between. Germline lookup yields CDR1 SGDLS and CDR2 YYNGEE. The CDR3 DNA sequence: TGTGCCAGCAGCCAGTGGGGCATTAGTACAGATACGCAGTATTTT. Its translation is CASSQWGISTDTQYF.

The rearrangement uses TRBV5-1 and TRBJ1-4, with D hard to call. The CDR3 covers 14 residues. Germline CDR1 and CDR2: SGHRS and YFSETQ. V gave up 0 bases and J gave up 6 bases, with 9 bases separating them. The CDR3 spells CASSLATAHEKLFF. Here the CDR3 DNA reads TGCGCCAGCAGCTTGGCTACGGCCCATGAAAAACTGTTTTTT.

This chain joins TRBV30 and TRBJ2-1, with a possible D match to TRBD2 (7 bases). CDR1 and CDR2 (germline): GTSNPN, SVGIG (reference sequence). The V and J ends lost 2 bases and 5 bases respectively, with 13 bases between them. The CDR3 is 14 residues long. DNA of the CDR3: TGTGCCTGGAGTAGGGGGGGCCGAGACAATGAGCAGTTCTTC. Translation gives CAWSRGGRDNEQFF.

This sequence joins TRBV5-4 and TRBJ2-1; D remains unclear. V shed 4 bases and J shed 3 bases, with 14 bases lying between them. Germline V gene data show CDR1 as SGHNT and CDR2 as YYREEE (reference sequence). The CDR3 sequence is 15 residues long. The DNA for the CDR3 is TGTGCCAGCAGCCCGCAAAAGGCCGTCTACAATGAGCAGTTCTTC. It specifies CASSPQKAVYNEQFF. Filled out from reference TRBV5-4 and TRBJ2-1, the complete variable domain reads ETGVTQSPTHLIKTRGQQVTLRCSSQSGHNTVSWYQQALGQGPQFIFQYYREEENGRGNFPPRFSGLQFPNYSSELNVNALELDDSALYLCASSPQKAVYNEQFFGPGTRLTVL.

This clone was found once. For the CDR3, the DNA is TGTGCCAGCAGTCGGACAGGGGGCGGCACTGAAGCTTTCTTT. It translates to CASSRTGGGTEAFF. V and J are TRBV6-6 and TRBJ1-1; 11 bases map to TRBD1. Germline assignment: CDR1 MNHNY and CDR2 SVGAGI (reference sequence). The J segment lost 4 bases and the V segment lost 5 bases, leaving 3 bases of the junction unmatched. This CDR3 region has 14 residues.

The rearrangement links TRBV21-1 to TRBJ1-1; no DNA check was done on the table's D call, TRBD1. TRBV21-1 is a pseudogene. CDR3 length: 14 residues. CDR3 sequence: CARCRTGRPTEAFF. Here the CDR3 DNA reads TGTGCCAGGTGCCGGACAGGGCGGCCCACTGAAGCTTTCTTT.

The chain is built from TRBV29-1 and TRBJ1-2, with 8 bases lining up with TRBD1. The CDR3 is made up of 12 amino acids. V trimming: 5 bases; J trimming: 5 bases; junction bases outside the gene matches: 4. Per the germline V gene, CDR1 is SQVTM and CDR2 is ANQGSEA. CDR3 nucleotide sequence: TGCAGCGTTCGAGGACAGGGTTATGGCTACACCTTC. It encodes CSVRGQGYGYTF.

The rearrangement links TRBV11-2 to TRBJ1-4; 7 bases agree with TRBD1. The CDR3 has 13 amino acids. V was pared by 3 bases and J by 7 bases, with 2 bases of the junction left unmatched. Germline-derived CDR1 and CDR2 are SGHAT and FQNNGV. CDR3 residues: CASSLWDSEKLFF. The CDR3 DNA reads TGTGCCAGCAGCTTGTGGGACAGTGAAAAACTGTTTTTT. The whole variable domain, remainder taken from reference TRBV11-2 and TRBJ1-4, is EAGVAQSPRYKIIEKRQSVAFWCNPISGHATLYWYQQILGQGPKLLIQFQNNGVVDDSQLPKDRFSAERLKGVDSTLKIQPAKLEDSAVYLCASSLWDSEKLFFGSGTQLSVL.

Notes on this clone: Other DNA sequences in this sample translate to the same CDR3. The CDR3 protein is CASSGTGETQYF. The CDR3 nucleotides read TGTGCCAGCAGTGGCACAGGGGAGACCCAGTACTTC. This chain links TRBV2 with TRBJ2-5, with D possibly matching TRBD1 (6 bases). Germline assignment: CDR1 SNHLY and CDR2 FYNNEI. CDR3 size: 12 residues. Trimming left V 4 bases short and J 5 bases short, with 8 bases between.

The chain has TRBV19 and TRBJ2-2, with 10 bases matching TRBD1. Trimming at V came to 5 bases and at J to 5 bases, leaving 8 bases not matched to a gene. CDR3 length: 16 residues. The V gene's germline CDR1 is LNHDA and CDR2 SQIVND (reference sequence). CDR3 region: CASSPWDRGRTGELFF. DNA for the CDR3: TGTGCCAGTAGTCCCTGGGACAGGGGAAGGACCGGGGAGCTGTTTTTT.

This clone was seen a single time. The same CDR3 is also encoded by other DNA sequences in this sample. The V call is TRBV4-1, the J call TRBJ1-5; 11 nucleotides align to TRBD1. Trimming took 1 base from V and 6 from J; bases not matched to a gene: 8. This CDR3 is 17 amino acids long. The V gene's germline CDR1 is MGHRA and CDR2 YSYEKL. This CDR3 is CASSQVPGQGVGQPQHF. CDR3 sequence (DNA): TGCGCCAGCAGCCAAGTCCCGGGACAGGGGGTAGGTCAGCCCCAGCATTTT.

The chain couples TRBV11-3 to TRBJ2-2, with D unclear. Germline lookup yields CDR1 SGHNT and CDR2 YENEEA. Trimming removed 1 base from V and 4 bases from J, with 10 bases in between. The CDR3 consists of 15 residues. The CDR3 is CASSLGKGVTGELFF. CDR3 DNA sequence: TGTGCCAGCAGCTTAGGAAAGGGTGTCACCGGGGAGCTGTTTTTT.

This clone has more than one count but fewer than ten. This sample includes further DNA sequences coding for the same CDR3. The rearrangement uses TRBV7-9 and TRBJ1-1, with D maybe TRBD1 (6 bases). The CDR3 has 13 residues. Germline values: CDR1 SEHNR, CDR2 FQNEAQ (reference sequence). Trimming stripped 5 bases from V and 1 base from J, with 8 bases between. CDR3 DNA sequence: TGTGCCAGCAGCCTGACAGGGAACACTGAAGCTTTCTTT. Protein: CASSLTGNTEAFF.

J is TRBJ2-3 and V is TRBV2; D not certain. This CDR3 has 13 amino acids. V lost 5 bases, J lost 3 bases, and 9 bases lay in between. Per germline, CDR1 SNHLY and CDR2 FYNNEI. This CDR3 is CASSYGLTDTQYF. The CDR3, as DNA: TGTGCCAGCAGTTATGGCCTGACAGATACGCAGTATTTT.

This clone was seen just once. The genes are TRBV7-2 and TRBJ1-4; D gene uncertain. Trimming took 5 bases from V and 3 from J, leaving 16 bases between them. The CDR3 is 16 residues long. CDR1 SGHTA and CDR2 FQGNSA come from the germline V gene. In DNA, the CDR3 is TGTGCCAGCAGCGCCTTTCCCCGGGGTTCTAATGAAAAACTGTTTTTT. The encoded protein is CASSAFPRGSNEKLFF. The full variable domain, in which reference TRBV7-2 and TRBJ1-4 provide the parts outside the CDR3, is GAGVSQSPSNKVTEKGKDVELRCDPISGHTALYWYRQSLGQGLEFLIYFQGNSAPDKSGLPSDRFSAERTGGSVSTLTIQRTQQEDSAVYLCASSAFPRGSNEKLFFGSGTQLSVL.